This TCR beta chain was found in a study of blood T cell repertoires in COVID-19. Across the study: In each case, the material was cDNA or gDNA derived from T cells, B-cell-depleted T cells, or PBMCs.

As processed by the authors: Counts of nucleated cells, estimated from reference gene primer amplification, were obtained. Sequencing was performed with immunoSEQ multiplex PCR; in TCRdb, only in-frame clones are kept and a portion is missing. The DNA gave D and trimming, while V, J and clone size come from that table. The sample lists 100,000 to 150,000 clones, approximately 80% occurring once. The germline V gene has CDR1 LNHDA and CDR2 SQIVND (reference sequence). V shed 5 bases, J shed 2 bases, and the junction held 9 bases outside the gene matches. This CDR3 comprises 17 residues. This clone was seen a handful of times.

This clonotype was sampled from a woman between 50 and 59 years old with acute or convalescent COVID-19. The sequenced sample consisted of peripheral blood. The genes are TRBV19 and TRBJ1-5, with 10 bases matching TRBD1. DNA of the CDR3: TGTGCCAGTAGTCCCGGGACAGGGGATGGGGGCAATCAGCCCCAGCATTTT. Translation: CASSPGTGDGGNQPQHF. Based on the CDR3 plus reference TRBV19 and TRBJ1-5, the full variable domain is DGGITQSPKYLFRKEGQNVTLSCEQNLNHDAMYWYRQDPGQGLRLIYYSQIVNDFQKGDIAEGYSVSREKKESFPLTVTSAQKNPTAFYLCASSPGTGDGGNQPQHFGDGTRLSIL.